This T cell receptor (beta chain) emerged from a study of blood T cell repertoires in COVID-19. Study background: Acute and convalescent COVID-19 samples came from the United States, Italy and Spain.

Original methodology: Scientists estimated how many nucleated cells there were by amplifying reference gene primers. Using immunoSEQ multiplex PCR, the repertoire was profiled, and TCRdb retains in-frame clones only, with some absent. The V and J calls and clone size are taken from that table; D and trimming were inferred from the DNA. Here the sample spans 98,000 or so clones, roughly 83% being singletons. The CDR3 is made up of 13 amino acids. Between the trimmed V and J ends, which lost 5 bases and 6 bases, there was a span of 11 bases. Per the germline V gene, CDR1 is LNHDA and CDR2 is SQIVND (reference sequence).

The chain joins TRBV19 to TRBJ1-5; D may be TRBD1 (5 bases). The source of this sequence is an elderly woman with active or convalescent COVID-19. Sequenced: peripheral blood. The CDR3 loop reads CASSSRVVQPQHF. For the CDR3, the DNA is TGTGCCAGTAGTTCCAGGGTAGTTCAGCCCCAGCATTTT. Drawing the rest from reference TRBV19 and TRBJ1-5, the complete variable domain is DGGITQSPKYLFRKEGQNVTLSCEQNLNHDAMYWYRQDPGQGLRLIYYSQIVNDFQKGDIAEGYSVSREKKESFPLTVTSAQKNPTAFYLCASSSRVVQPQHFGDGTRLSIL.